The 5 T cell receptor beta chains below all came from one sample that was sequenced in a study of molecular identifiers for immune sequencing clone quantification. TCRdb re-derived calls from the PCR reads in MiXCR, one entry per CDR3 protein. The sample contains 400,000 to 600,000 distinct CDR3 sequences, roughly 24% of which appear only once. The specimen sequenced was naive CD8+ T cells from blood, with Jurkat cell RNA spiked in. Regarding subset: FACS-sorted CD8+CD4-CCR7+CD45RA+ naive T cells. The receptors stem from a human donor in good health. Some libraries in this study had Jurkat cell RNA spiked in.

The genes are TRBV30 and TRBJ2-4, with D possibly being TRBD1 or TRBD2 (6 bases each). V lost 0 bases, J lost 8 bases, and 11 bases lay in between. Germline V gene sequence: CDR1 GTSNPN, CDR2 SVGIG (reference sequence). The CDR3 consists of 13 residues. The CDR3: CAWSVGGLHIQYF. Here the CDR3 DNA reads TGTGCCTGGAGTGTAGGGGGGTTGCACATTCAGTACTTC.

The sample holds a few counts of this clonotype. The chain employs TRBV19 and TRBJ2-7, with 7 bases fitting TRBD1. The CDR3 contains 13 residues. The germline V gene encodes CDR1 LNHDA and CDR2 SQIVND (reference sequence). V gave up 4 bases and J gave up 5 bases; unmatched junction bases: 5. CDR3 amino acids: CASSRDRVDEQYF. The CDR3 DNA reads TGTGCCAGTAGTAGAGACAGGGTGGACGAGCAGTACTTC. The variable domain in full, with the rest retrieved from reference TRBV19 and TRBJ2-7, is DGGITQSPKYLFRKEGQNVTLSCEQNLNHDAMYWYRQDPGQGLRLIYYSQIVNDFQKGDIAEGYSVSREKKESFPLTVTSAQKNPTAFYLCASSRDRVDEQYFGPGTRLTVT.

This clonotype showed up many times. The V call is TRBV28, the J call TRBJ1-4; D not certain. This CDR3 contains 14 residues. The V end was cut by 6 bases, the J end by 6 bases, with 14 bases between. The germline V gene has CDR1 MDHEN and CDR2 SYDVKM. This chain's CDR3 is CASSEVGSYEKLFF. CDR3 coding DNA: TGTGCCAGCAGCGAGGTCGGTTCTTATGAAAAACTGTTTTTT. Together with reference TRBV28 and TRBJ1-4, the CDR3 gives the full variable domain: DVKVTQSSRYLVKRTGEKVFLECVQDMDHENMFWYRQDPGLGLRLIYFSYDVKMKEKGDIPEGYSVSREKKERFSLILESASTNQTSMYLCASSEVGSYEKLFFGSGTQLSVL.

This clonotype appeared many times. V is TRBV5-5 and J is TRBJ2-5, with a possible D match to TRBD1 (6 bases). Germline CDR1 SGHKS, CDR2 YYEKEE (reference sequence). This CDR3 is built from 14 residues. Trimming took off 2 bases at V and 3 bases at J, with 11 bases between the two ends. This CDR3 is CASSLPTGKETQYF. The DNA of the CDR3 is TGTGCCAGCAGCTTACCGACAGGAAAAGAGACCCAGTACTTC. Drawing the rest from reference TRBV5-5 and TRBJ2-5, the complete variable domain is DAGVTQSPTHLIKTRGQQVTLRCSPISGHKSVSWYQQVLGQGPQFIFQYYEKEERGRGNFPDRFSARQFPNYSSELNVNALLLGDSALYLCASSLPTGKETQYFGPGTRLLVL.

The chain's CDR3 is CASSLIGQLEAFF. The CDR3 DNA sequence: TGTGCCAGCAGTTTAATCGGACAGCTTGAAGCTTTCTTT. The J gene is TRBJ1-1, the V gene TRBV28; the D gene is possibly TRBD1 (6 bases). The CDR3 is 13 amino acids. V lost 2 bases to trimming and J lost 7 bases, with 11 bases between them. Germline V gives CDR1 MDHEN, CDR2 SYDVKM.